A selection of T cell receptor beta chains follows, all from one sample in a study of read filtering for tumor transcriptome and immune sequencing. One entry per CDR3 protein results from TCRdb running MiXCR on the reads. The sample shows tens of thousands of distinct CDR3 sequences, roughly a fifth of them seen only once. The sample comprised a population of CD138-negative cells sorted from bone marrow. The receptor source for this set is a donor aged 40 or older with multiple myeloma. The CDR3 runs from the conserved cysteine through the conserved F or W. A D gene is named only where the DNA matches it firmly. Some rows mark clone size as missing; the rest say once, few, many or name a class of expanded clone.

j_call	d_call	clone_size	v_call	cdr3_aa	cdr3_nt
TRBJ1-5	-	-	TRBV27	CASSPRGNGQPQHF	TGTGCCAGCAGCCCCAGAGGGAATGGTCAGCCCCAGCATTTT
TRBJ2-7	-	many	TRBV5-1	CASSLGGGKSSYEQYF	TGCGCCAGCAGCTTGGGGGGAGGAAAGAGCTCCTACGAGCAGTACTTC
TRBJ1-4	-	many	TRBV5-1	CASSPTGDTTNEKLFF	TGCGCCAGCAGCCCAACTGGGGATACAACTAATGAAAAACTGTTTTTT
TRBJ1-5	-	many	TRBV12-3/TRBV12-4	CASSETGKGQPQHF	TGTGCCAGCAGCGAAACAGGGAAGGGTCAGCCCCAGCATTTT
TRBJ2-5	-	few	TRBV5-4	CASSRRTEETQYF	TGTGCCAGCAGCCGTCGGACAGAAGAGACCCAGTACTTC
TRBJ1-2	TRBD1	many	TRBV18	CASSVGQGPYGYTF	TGTGCCAGCTCCGTGGGACAGGGGCCTTATGGCTACACCTTC
TRBJ2-2	TRBD1	many	TRBV6-2/TRBV6-3	CASSYVLGQGNTGELFF	TGTGCCAGCAGTTACGTCTTGGGACAGGGCAACACCGGGGAGCTGTTTTTT
TRBJ2-3	TRBD1	many	TRBV24-1	CATSDHSTGRGDTQYF	TGTGCCACCAGTGACCACTCGACAGGGCGCGGAGATACGCAGTATTTT
TRBJ2-1	-	many	TRBV29-1	CSVGGRDNEQFF	TGCAGCGTAGGGGGACGGGACAATGAGCAGTTCTTC
TRBJ2-3	-	-	TRBV7-2	CASSSPGGLDTQYF	TGTGCCAGCAGCTCCCCCGGCGGACTAGATACGCAGTATTTT
TRBJ2-3	-	few	TRBV5-6	CASSFGRTLTDTQYF	TGTGCCAGCAGCTTCGGCCGGACTCTCACAGATACGCAGTATTTT
TRBJ2-5	-	many	TRBV11-3	CASSRTHQETQYF	TGTGCCAGCAGCCGGACGCACCAAGAGACCCAGTACTTC
TRBJ2-7	TRBD1	many	TRBV5-1	CASSIGQGEWYF	TGCGCCAGCAGCATTGGACAGGGCGAGTGGTACTTC
TRBJ2-6	-	many	TRBV19	CASSNAMERQASGANVLTF	TGTGCCAGTAGCAATGCTATGGAGAGACAGGCCTCTGGGGCCAACGTCCTGACTTTC
TRBJ2-7	TRBD2	-	TRBV7-2	CASSLAGGDHEQYF	TGTGCCAGCAGCTTAGCGGGAGGGGACCATGAGCAGTACTTC
TRBJ2-5	-	-	TRBV3-1	CASTIGGAGETQYF	TGTGCCAGCACCATTGGGGGGGCCGGAGAGACCCAGTACTTC
TRBJ2-1	TRBD1	-	TRBV5-6	CASSLTGENNEQFF	TGTGCCAGCAGCCTGACAGGGGAGAACAATGAGCAGTTCTTC
TRBJ2-1	TRBD2	many	TRBV5-1	CASSLGSGRLNEQFF	TGCGCCAGCAGCTTGGGTAGCGGGAGGTTAAATGAGCAGTTCTTC
TRBJ2-1	-	-	TRBV7-9	CPSSLDDQFF	TGTCCCAGCAGCTTGGATGATCAGTTCTTC
TRBJ2-4	TRBD1	-	TRBV12-3/TRBV12-4	CASSFGTGKVAKNIQYF	TGTGCCAGCAGTTTTGGGACAGGGAAGGTCGCCAAAAACATTCAGTACTTC
TRBJ2-1	TRBD1	medium-sized	TRBV9	CASSARDRGSHEQFF	TGTGCCAGCAGCGCCAGGGACAGGGGGTCTCATGAGCAGTTCTTC
TRBJ2-1	-	many	TRBV7-2	CASLWRDPSYNEQFF	TGTGCCAGCCTTTGGCGGGACCCCTCCTACAATGAGCAGTTCTTC
TRBJ1-2	TRBD1	many	TRBV29-1	CSVGGQGYGYTF	TGCAGCGTTGGGGGACAGGGGTACGGCTACACCTTC
TRBJ1-1	TRBD1	many	TRBV7-9	CASSLFRTGRDTEAFF	TGTGCCAGCAGCTTATTTCGGACAGGGCGAGACACTGAAGCTTTCTTT
TRBJ2-2	-	many	TRBV7-9	CASSNTGELFF	TGTGCCAGCTCCAACACCGGGGAGCTGTTTTTT
TRBJ1-2	TRBD1	-	TRBV4-1	CASSQEQGSYGYTF	TGCGCCAGCAGCCAAGAACAGGGGTCCTATGGCTACACCTTC
TRBJ1-5	-	many	TRBV12-3/TRBV12-4	CASSLFGRVNQPQHF	TGTGCCAGCAGTTTATTCGGCCGGGTCAATCAGCCCCAGCATTTT
TRBJ2-1	-	many	TRBV6-5	CASSYGGGTYNEQFF	TGTGCCAGCAGTTACGGTGGGGGGACCTACAATGAGCAGTTCTTC
TRBJ2-1	TRBD1	many	TRBV20-1	CSARDDRTGSHEQFF	TGCAGTGCTAGAGATGACCGGACAGGGTCGCATGAGCAGTTCTTC
TRBJ2-1	TRBD1	many	TRBV6-5	CASGRDRVSNEQFF	TGTGCCAGCGGCCGGGACAGGGTGTCCAATGAGCAGTTCTTC
TRBJ2-7	-	few	TRBV19	CASSSRGRFEQYF	TGTGCCAGCTCGTCCCGAGGGCGGTTCGAGCAGTACTTC